This T cell receptor beta chain was captured in a study of early stage breast cancer tumors (dated by TCRdb to about 2017). For context, the study as a whole: Of the approximately 15 invasive breast tumors, roughly 13 were found to be estrogen receptor-positive, progesterone receptor-positive and HER2-negative. A total of about 2,800,000 templates, representing 1,097,674 unique clonotypes, were detected across all samples. Eight of the 12 ER+/PR+/HER2- tumors were invasive ductal carcinomas, while the other four were invasive lobular carcinomas. On average, each sample got about 10-fold read coverage.

Two independent genomic DNA replicates were amplified for each sample, with approximately 0.5 ug used for blood and about 1.5 ug for tumor or normal breast. Following the manufacturer's instructions, the ImmunoSeq Intro kit was used to carry out TCRB sequencing on genomic DNA. The multiplex PCR ran for 30 to 35 cycles using proprietary primers and spike-in control sequences for absolute quantification. Single-end 150-bp reads were used to sequence an 87-bp fragment spanning the CDR3 and the flanking V and J genes. Seven samples, each with two replicates, were multiplexed per lane of an Illumina MiSeq using version 3.0 chemistry. As for the original processing: The vendor's proprietary pipeline handled the raw data processing, merging both replicates into a single result for each sample. To define clonotypes, the study grouped productive rearrangements that shared the V-gene family, CDR3 amino acid sequence and J-gene segment. Clonality was computed as 1 minus the normalized Shannon entropy (Pielou evenness) of TCRB abundances. T cell density was estimated by dividing total templates by the number of input cells inferred from the DNA input amount. Recon, run with its default parameters, was used to estimate overall repertoire diversity and clonality. A clonotype was considered tumor-enriched if its abundance in tumor exceeded 0.1% and was at least 32-fold higher than its abundance in normal breast. The immuneACCESS repertoire file appears here via TCRdb, limited to in-frame rearrangements. These files lack a portion of the clones; in checked studies, under half of the deficit traces to unresolved V genes, and the cause of the others is not known. The DNA was the basis for D and trimming; V, J and clone size are from that table. Recorded for this sample are fewer than 30,000 clones; approximately 54% of them occurred a single time. Around 9.1% of the sample lies in the top ten.

The germline V gene (reference sequence) provides CDR1 GTSNPN and CDR2 SVGIG. Trimming accounts for 0 bases at V and 8 bases at J, while the number of junction bases matched to no gene is 6. There are 15 amino acids in the CDR3, from cysteine to phenylalanine inclusive. The sequence is cut down to CDR3 DNA, 45 bases in frame from base 1. Details on this clone: Its recognized antigen is unknown. There are no base qualities to consult, and no much larger clone falls within one base.

Dicing about 20-50 mg of tumor tissue typically produced more than 3 ug of DNA. The study profiled bulk TCR beta-chain repertoires in matched peripheral blood, tumor and adjacent normal breast tissue taken from some 15 patients with early-stage breast cancer. Following resection, visually identified tumor tissue was excised and transferred into prechilled RNAlater. A TissueLyser II was used to homogenize diced tumor tissue (roughly 17-50 mg) in RLTplus buffer containing beta-mercaptoethanol and antifoaming agent. Genomic DNA was extracted with the Qiagen AllPrep DNA/RNA Mini kit. What the authors observed across the whole study: Enriched TCRB sequences shared across patients were mostly commonly generated sequences, unlikely to play an important role in the tumor microenvironment. Compared with adjacent normal breast tissue, tumors had higher clonality and 2.5 to 3-fold greater T cell density. Repertoires from blood and normal breast were more alike than repertoires from blood and tumor, and in about 90% of the 16 patients, comparing each tissue with blood separated tumor from normal. Sequencing bulk genomic DNA from unsorted cells could not capture chain pairing or functional markers like CD4, CD8 and FOXP3. Analysis by tumor subtype was prevented by the small cohort size.

The sequence was obtained from a person in their fifties or sixties with breast cancer. Source material: breast tumor tissue. This receptor chain uses TRBV30 and TRBJ2-3, with 12 middle bases fitting TRBD2. The nucleotide sequence reads as follows: TGTGCCTGGAGTGTCCGGACTAGCGGGATGTCTACGCAGTATTTT. It codes for CAWSVRTSGMSTQYF. When the CDR3 is completed using the reference TRBV30 and TRBJ2-3 genes on either side, the full variable domain is SQTIHQWPATLVQPVGSPLSLECTVEGTSNPNLYWYRQAAGRGLQLLFYSVGIGQISSEVPQNLSASRPQDRQFILSSKKLLLSDSGFYLCAWSVRTSGMSTQYFGPGTRLTVL.